A single sample gave rise to the 27 T cell receptor beta chains below, sequenced in a study of T cell clonality in common variable immunodeficiency. The method was immunoSEQ multiplex PCR; TCRdb's version includes in-frame clones alone and lacks a portion of them. Observed in the sample are about 42,000 clones, none of them singletons. Sequencing used peripheral blood mononuclear cells. These receptor sequences come from a person aged 18 to 70 in good health.

There are many counts of this clone. The read comes to an end 3 residues before the CDR3 does, leaving the germline J gene to fill in the end. The chain is built from TRBV5-5 and TRBJ2-3; D gene unclear. Per the germline V gene, CDR1 is SGHKS and CDR2 is YYEKEE (reference sequence). The CDR3 length is 15 residues. Trimming stripped 1 base from V and 5 bases from J, with 14 bases between. The DNA read from the CDR3 is TGTGCCAGCAGCTTGAGCGTAGGTGGCTTAGATACG. This codes for CASSLSVGGLDT. Given in full, the CDR3 is CASSLSVGGLDTQYF. Full variable domain (outside the CDR3, taken from reference TRBV5-5 and TRBJ2-3): DAGVTQSPTHLIKTRGQQVTLRCSPISGHKSVSWYQQVLGQGPQFIFQYYEKEERGRGNFPDRFSARQFPNYSSELNVNALLLGDSALYLCASSLSVGGLDTQYFGPGTRLTVL.

This clone appeared many times. The CDR3 end falls 3 residues outside the read, so it is completed with the germline J gene. This chain links TRBV19 with TRBJ2-3, with 7 bases that match TRBD1. The CDR3 runs to 14 residues. CDR1 LNHDA and CDR2 SQIVND come from the germline V gene (reference sequence). The ends lost 5 bases at V and 6 bases at J; junction bases unmatched: 8. The CDR3 spells CASSVLTGADTQYF. CDR3 DNA, as far as it was read: TGTGCCAGTAGTGTTCTAACAGGGGCCGATACG.

The table lists this clone with many counts. The read stops 3 residues short of the end of the CDR3; the missing end is completed from the germline J gene. The V call is TRBV20-1, the J call TRBJ2-3, with TRBD1 matching 9 bases. V gave up 3 bases and J gave up 2 bases; unmatched junction bases: 6. The CDR3 is made up of 15 amino acids. Germline values: CDR1 DFQATT, CDR2 SNEGSKA (reference sequence). CDR3 DNA (partial): TGCAGTGCTAGCAGACAGGGGGTCTCCACAGATACG. Its protein is CSASRQGVSTDT. The whole CDR3 is CSASRQGVSTDTQYF.

Worth noting for this clone: The read ends 3 residues shy of where the CDR3 ends; the end is completed using the germline J gene. V is TRBV18 and J is TRBJ2-5, with no clear D. With 2 bases removed from V and 2 bases from J, the gap between germline ends came to 9 bases. This CDR3 is 14 amino acids long. Germline V CDR1 and CDR2: KGHSH, LQKENI. The CDR3 DNA, read in part, is TGTGCCAGCTCACCATTGGCAGTACAAGAGACC. Amino acid sequence: CASSPLAVQET. The whole CDR3 reads CASSPLAVQETQYF.

This clone occurred many times. Coverage ceases 3 residues before the CDR3 finishes, and the germline J gene fills in the end. The V gene is TRBV27, the J gene TRBJ1-5; 7 bases match TRBD1. The germline V gene encodes CDR1 MNHEY and CDR2 SMNVEV (reference sequence). This CDR3 is 14 amino acids long. The V segment lost 5 bases and the J segment 4 bases; nucleotides outside the gene matches: 5. The CDR3 bases that were read are TGTGCCAGCAGTCTTGGGACAGCGAATCAGCCC. It is translated as CASSLGTANQP. From start to end, the CDR3 is CASSLGTANQPQHF.

This clone appeared many times. The read finishes 3 residues shy of the CDR3 end, and the germline J gene is used to complete it. This chain uses TRBV19 with TRBJ1-2, with TRBD1 matching over 10 bases. CDR1 and CDR2 (germline): LNHDA, SQIVND (reference sequence). The length of the CDR3 is 15 residues. V shed 4 bases, J shed 4 bases, and the junction held 6 bases outside the gene matches. CDR3 DNA (partial): TGTGCCAGTAGTAGGCCGGGACAGGGGACCTATGGC. The encoded protein is CASSRPGQGTYG. The whole CDR3 sequence reads CASSRPGQGTYGYTF.

This clone was counted many times. The read finishes 3 residues shy of the CDR3 end, and the germline J gene is used to complete it. The rearrangement uses TRBV7-9 and TRBJ1-4, with TRBD1 matching 8 bases. The V and J ends lost 1 base and 5 bases, in that order; junction bases with no gene match: 0. The CDR3 length is 14 residues. Germline loops: CDR1 SEHNR, CDR2 FQNEAQ (reference sequence). The CDR3 spells CASSLDRGNEKLFF. The sequenced CDR3 bases are TGTGCCAGCAGCTTAGACAGGGGGAATGAAAAA.

In this sample, this clone turned up many times. The CDR3 end lies 3 residues beyond the end of the read and is filled in from the germline J gene. The rearrangement joins TRBV5-1 to TRBJ2-7; D is perhaps TRBD1 (6 bases). This CDR3 spans 15 amino acids. V lost 1 base to trimming and J lost 5 bases, with 16 bases between them. Germline V gene sequence: CDR1 SGHRS, CDR2 YFSETQ. CDR3 in amino acids: CASSLPMDSSHEQYF. The sequenced CDR3 bases are TGCGCCAGCAGCTTGCCAATGGACAGTAGTCACGAG.

This clone was recorded at least ten times. The DNA ends 3 residues before the CDR3 does, and the rest of the CDR3 is filled in from the germline J gene. The J gene is TRBJ2-1, the V gene TRBV7-8; 9 bases map to TRBD2. Germline V gives CDR1 SGHVS, CDR2 FQNEAQ. With 5 bases clipped from V and 7 bases from J, the junction kept 12 bases outside the gene matches. This CDR3 comprises 16 residues. The CDR3 loop reads CASSPGAGGIGNEQFF. The CDR3 bases that were read are TGTGCCAGCAGCCCTGGCGCGGGAGGGATTGGGAATGAG.

This clone was found many times. The sequence runs out 3 residues before the end of the CDR3; the remainder is reconstructed from the germline J gene. This chain joins TRBV20-1 and TRBJ1-2, with D tentatively TRBD1 (5 bases). Germline V gene data show CDR1 as DFQATT and CDR2 as SNEGSKA (reference sequence). V lost 7 bases to trimming and J lost 7 bases, with 16 bases between them. This CDR3 spans 12 amino acids. Partial CDR3 DNA: TGCAGTGTGGGCAGGGACGGGGGTGGC. It yields the protein CSVGRDGGG. Given in full, the CDR3 is CSVGRDGGGYTF.

This clone showed up many times. From the germline J gene comes the end of the CDR3, since the read stops 3 residues before it. The chain carries TRBV6-2 or TRBV6-3 and TRBJ2-1; TRBD2 matches at 12 bases. This CDR3 has 16 amino acids. Germline-derived CDR1 and CDR2 are MNHEY and SVGEGT. V lost 4 bases, J lost 4 bases, and 5 bases stayed unmatched. The DNA read from the CDR3 is TGTGCCAGCAGTTCTAGACTAGCGGGAGCATACAATGAG. Its protein is CASSSRLAGAYNE. The full CDR3 protein is CASSSRLAGAYNEQFF.

This clone was detected many times. The read falls 3 residues short of the CDR3 end, and the missing part is taken from the germline J gene. This chain links TRBV28 with TRBJ2-7; TRBD1 agrees at 7 bases. The CDR3 runs 16 residues. The V segment lost 2 bases and the J segment 2 bases; nucleotides outside the gene matches: 9. Germline values: CDR1 MDHEN, CDR2 SYDVKM. Here the CDR3 reads CASSLIMVRGTYEQYF. The CDR3 bases that were read are TGTGCCAGCAGTTTAATTATGGTCAGGGGGACCTACGAG.

This clone was seen repeatedly, ten times or more. The sequenced fragment ends 3 residues before the CDR3 boundary, so the rest is inferred from the germline J gene. The gene calls are TRBV12-3 or TRBV12-4 and TRBJ1-6, with 7 bases fitting TRBD1. J was trimmed by 5 bases and V by 6 bases; bases with no gene match: 4. This CDR3 has 14 residues. The DNA read from the CDR3 is TGTGCCAGCAGCACCGGGACAGATAATTCACCC. Its translation: CASSTGTDNSP. From start to end, the CDR3 is CASSTGTDNSPLHF.

The table lists this clone with many counts. The CDR3 reads CASSSDRGRWETQYF. CDR3 DNA, as far as it was read: TGTGCCAGCAGCTCGGACAGGGGGCGCTGGGAGACG. V gene TRBV5-4 combines with J gene TRBJ2-3; 11 nucleotides match TRBD1. The read terminates 3 residues before the CDR3 end, so the remaining end is supplied by the germline J gene. This CDR3 comprises 15 residues. The germline CDR1 and CDR2 sequences are SGHNT and YYREEE (reference sequence).

This clone was found many times. The CDR3: CSARIGTGSEAFF. CDR3 DNA, as far as it was read: TGCAGTGCTAGGATTGGCACAGGGTCTGAA. V gene TRBV20-1 combines with J gene TRBJ1-1, with D perhaps TRBD1 (6 bases). The read comes to an end 3 residues before the CDR3 does, leaving the germline J gene to fill in the end. Germline values: CDR1 DFQATT, CDR2 SNEGSKA (reference sequence). Trimming took off 3 bases at V and 6 bases at J, with 14 bases between the two ends. The CDR3 runs to 13 residues.

The sequenced CDR3 bases are TGCGCCAGCAGCATACGACAGGGACAAACACAGGGCGATGAG. This gives the protein CASSIRQGQTQGDE. The CDR3 in its entirety is CASSIRQGQTQGDEQFF. This chain connects TRBV5-1 to TRBJ2-1, with 7 positions matching TRBD1. With the read ending 3 residues before the CDR3 end, the germline J gene is used to fill in that end. This CDR3 has 17 residues. With 4 bases clipped from V and 8 bases from J, the junction kept 18 bases outside the gene matches. Germline V gene data show CDR1 as SGHRS and CDR2 as YFSETQ.

This clone was seen at least ten times. The read is 3 residues too short to cover the CDR3 end, so that end is filled in from the germline J gene. The gene calls are TRBV30 and TRBJ1-6, with a weak D call TRBD1 (6 bases). CDR3 size: 18 residues. The germline CDR1 and CDR2 sequences are GTSNPN and SVGIG (reference sequence). The V end was cut by 3 bases, the J end by 0 bases, with 18 bases between. CDR3 DNA, as far as it was read: TGTGCCTGGAGCCTAGGGGGTCTTGGGAGCTCCTATAATTCACCC. Amino acids: CAWSLGGLGSSYNSP. Given in full, the CDR3 is CAWSLGGLGSSYNSPLHF. Full variable domain (outside the CDR3, taken from reference TRBV30 and TRBJ1-6): SQTIHQWPATLVQPVGSPLSLECTVEGTSNPNLYWYRQAAGRGLQLLFYSVGIGQISSEVPQNLSASRPQDRQFILSSKKLLLSDSGFYLCAWSLGGLGSSYNSPLHFGNGTRLTVT.

This clone was counted many times. The read falls 3 residues short of the CDR3 end, and the missing part is taken from the germline J gene. The V call is TRBV20-1, the J call TRBJ2-2; D gene ambiguous. Per germline, CDR1 DFQATT and CDR2 SNEGSKA (reference sequence). This CDR3 comprises 13 residues. V lost 7 bases, J lost 5 bases, and 14 bases lay in between. CDR3 amino acids: CSVLGIGTGELFF. CDR3 DNA (partial): TGCAGTGTCCTTGGTATCGGGACCGGGGAG.

A few counts support this clone. Sequencing ends 3 residues short of the CDR3 end; the germline J gene provides the rest. The genes are TRBV2 and TRBJ2-2; possible D gene TRBD2, 5 bases. Germline CDR1 reads SNHLY; CDR2 reads FYNNEI. CDR3 length: 15 amino acids. The V end was cut by 4 bases, the J end by 4 bases, with 13 bases between. CDR3 DNA (partial): TGTGCCAGCAGTGTCACTAGGATTCTCACCGGGGAG. It yields the protein CASSVTRILTGE. The CDR3 in full is CASSVTRILTGELFF. Based on the CDR3 plus reference TRBV2 and TRBJ2-2, the full variable domain is EPEVTQTPSHQVTQMGQEVILRCVPISNHLYFYWYRQILGQKVEFLVSFYNNEISEKSEIFDDQFSVERPDGSNFTLKIRSTKLEDSAMYFCASSVTRILTGELFFGEGSRLTVL.

This clone occurred many times. One end of the junction varies from germline; a read error may be responsible. The read ends 3 residues before the CDR3 terminus; that terminus is restored from the germline J gene. The chain uses TRBV7-7 and TRBJ1-4, with 7 bases identical to TRBD1. The CDR3 is 15 amino acids. CDR1 and CDR2 (germline): SSHAT, FNYEAQ (reference sequence). CDR3 bases read: TGTGCTAGCAGCCCAAGGACAGGTGTAACCGAAAAA. It encodes CASSPRTGVTEK. The full CDR3 reads CASSPRTGVTEKLFF.

This clone was seen ten or more times. The read gets to within 3 residues of the CDR3 end, and the germline J gene fills in the rest. The chain recombines TRBV28 with TRBJ1-1; no firm D call. Germline V gene lookup returns CDR1 MDHEN and CDR2 SYDVKM. V lost 3 bases and J 6 bases, leaving 11 bases between the germline ends. This CDR3 spans 13 amino acids. CDR3 bases read: TGTGCCAGCAGTTTTTTAGGGTTACCTGAA. It yields the protein CASSFLGLPE. The full CDR3 reads CASSFLGLPEAFF.

Many counts were recorded for this clone. Partial CDR3 DNA: TGCAGTGCTAGATCGCTAGCGGGGTACAATGAG. Translating it yields CSARSLAGYNE. The full CDR3 is CSARSLAGYNEQFF. V gene TRBV20-1 combines with J gene TRBJ2-1; 9 bases match TRBD2. The read comes to an end 3 residues before the CDR3 does, leaving the germline J gene to fill in the end. The CDR3 is 14 residues long. V gave up 2 bases and J gave up 4 bases; unmatched junction bases: 3. Germline V CDR1 and CDR2: DFQATT, SNEGSKA (reference sequence).

In this sample, this clone turned up a few times. The CDR3 here is CASSPEGQPGEKLFF. The part of the CDR3 DNA that was read is TGTGCCAGCAGCCCCGAGGGACAGCCAGGGGAAAAA. The chain joins TRBV7-9 to TRBJ1-4; 7 positions agree with TRBD1. The sequenced fragment ends 3 residues before the CDR3 boundary, so the rest is inferred from the germline J gene. Germline V gives CDR1 SEHNR, CDR2 FQNEAQ (reference sequence). V lost 5 bases and J lost 8; bases outside the gene matches: 11. The CDR3 is 15 amino acids.

In its sample, this clone was seen many times. The read ends 3 residues early relative to the CDR3; the germline J gene fills the gap. This rearrangement joins TRBV20-1 to TRBJ2-1; possibly TRBD2 for D (5 bases). Looked up from germline, CDR1 is DFQATT and CDR2 is SNEGSKA (reference sequence). This CDR3 contains 14 residues. The CDR3 loop reads CTVGDSGLEVEQFF. Incomplete CDR3 DNA: TGCACTGTGGGCGACTCCGGACTGGAGGTTGAG.

At least ten counts were recorded for this clone. The CDR3 goes on 3 residues after the read ends, and that part is filled in from the germline J gene. The chain has TRBV23-1 and TRBJ2-1; 15 bases are shared with TRBD2. TRBV23-1 is sorted into the ORF group, with uncertain function. V lost 2 bases and J lost 3; bases outside the gene matches: 8. The CDR3 loop spans 19 amino acids. The covered CDR3 bases are TGCGCCAGCAGTCAAACGCCGGGACTAGCGGGAGGATGCTACAATGAG. Translating it yields CASSQTPGLAGGCYNE. The entire CDR3 is CASSQTPGLAGGCYNEQFF.

This clone has ten or more counts. The CDR3 end is not reached by the read, which stops 3 residues before it; the germline J gene fills it in. This chain uses TRBV2 with TRBJ2-7; D unclear. Per the germline V gene, CDR1 is SNHLY and CDR2 is FYNNEI. The CDR3 is 15 residues long. The V end lost 2 bases, the J end lost 2 bases, and 13 bases lay between the germline ends. The part of the CDR3 DNA that was read is TGTGCCAGCAGTGAACAGGCCTTGCCAGCCTACGAG. It yields the protein CASSEQALPAYE. The whole CDR3 sequence is CASSEQALPAYEQYF. Based on the CDR3 plus reference TRBV2 and TRBJ2-7, the full variable domain is EPEVTQTPSHQVTQMGQEVILRCVPISNHLYFYWYRQILGQKVEFLVSFYNNEISEKSEIFDDQFSVERPDGSNFTLKIRSTKLEDSAMYFCASSEQALPAYEQYFGPGTRLTVT.

The table lists this clone with many counts. The read finishes 3 residues shy of the CDR3 end, and the germline J gene is used to complete it. The chain carries TRBV5-6 and TRBJ2-1; TRBD2 matches at 11 bases. Germline V gene data show CDR1 as SGHDT and CDR2 as YYEEEE. The CDR3 covers 15 residues. V lost 6 bases, J lost 5 bases, and 7 bases stayed unmatched. The part of the CDR3 DNA that was read is TGTGCCAGCATCGGTAGCGGGAGGGGTCACAATGAG. Amino acids: CASIGSGRGHNE. From start to end, the CDR3 is CASIGSGRGHNEQFF. Complete variable domain (other parts from reference TRBV5-6 and TRBJ2-1): DAGVTQSPTHLIKTRGQQVTLRCSPKSGHDTVSWYQQALGQGPQFIFQYYEEEERQRGNFPDRFSGHQFPNYSSELNVNALLLGDSALYLCASIGSGRGHNEQFFGPGTRLTVL.